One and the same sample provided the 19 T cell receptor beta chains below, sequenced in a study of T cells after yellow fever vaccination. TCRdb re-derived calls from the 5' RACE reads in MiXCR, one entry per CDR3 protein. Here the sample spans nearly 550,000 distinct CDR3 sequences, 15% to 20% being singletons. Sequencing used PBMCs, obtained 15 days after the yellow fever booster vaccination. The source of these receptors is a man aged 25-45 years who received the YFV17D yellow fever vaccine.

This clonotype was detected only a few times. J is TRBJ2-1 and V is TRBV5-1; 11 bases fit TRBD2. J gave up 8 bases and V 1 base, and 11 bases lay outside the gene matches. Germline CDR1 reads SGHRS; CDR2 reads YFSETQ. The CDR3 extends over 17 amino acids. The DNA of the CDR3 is TGCGCCAGCAGCTTGACGAGACTAGCGGGATTTATCGATGAGCAGTTCTTC. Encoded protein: CASSLTRLAGFIDEQFF.

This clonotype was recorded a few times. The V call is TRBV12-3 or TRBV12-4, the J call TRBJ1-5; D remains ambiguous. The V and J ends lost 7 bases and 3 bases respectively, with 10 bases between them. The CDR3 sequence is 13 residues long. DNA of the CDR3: TGTGCCAGCAAGTGGGGTGACAATCAGCCCCAGCATTTT. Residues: CASKWGDNQPQHF.

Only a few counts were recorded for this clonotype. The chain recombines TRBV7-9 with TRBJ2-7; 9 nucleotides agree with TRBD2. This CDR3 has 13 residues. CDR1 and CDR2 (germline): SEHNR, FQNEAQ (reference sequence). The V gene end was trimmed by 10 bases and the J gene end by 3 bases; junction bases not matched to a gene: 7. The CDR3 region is CATAGGESYEQYF. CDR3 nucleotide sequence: TGTGCCACAGCGGGGGGTGAAAGCTACGAGCAGTACTTC.

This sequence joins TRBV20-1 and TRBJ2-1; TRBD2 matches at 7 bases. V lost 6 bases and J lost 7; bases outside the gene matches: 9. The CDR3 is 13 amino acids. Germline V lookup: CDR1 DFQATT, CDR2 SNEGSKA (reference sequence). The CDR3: CSARELAQNEQFF. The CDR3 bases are TGCAGTGCCAGGGAACTAGCGCAAAATGAGCAGTTCTTC.

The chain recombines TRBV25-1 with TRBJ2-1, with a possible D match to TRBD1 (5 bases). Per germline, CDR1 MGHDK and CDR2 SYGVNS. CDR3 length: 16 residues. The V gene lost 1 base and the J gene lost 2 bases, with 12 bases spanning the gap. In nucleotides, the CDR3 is TGTGCCAGCAGTGAATGGACATCGGTAACCTACAATGAGCAGTTCTTC. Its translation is CASSEWTSVTYNEQFF.

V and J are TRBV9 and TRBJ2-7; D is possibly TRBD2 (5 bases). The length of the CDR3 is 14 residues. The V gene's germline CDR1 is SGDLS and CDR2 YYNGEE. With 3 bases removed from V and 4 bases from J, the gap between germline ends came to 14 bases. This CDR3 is CASSESGNEYEQYF. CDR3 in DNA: TGTGCCAGCAGCGAATCCGGGAACGAATACGAGCAGTACTTC. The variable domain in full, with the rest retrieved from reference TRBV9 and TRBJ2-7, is DSGVTQTPKHLITATGQRVTLRCSPRSGDLSVYWYQQSLDQGLQFLIQYYNGEERAKGNILERFSAQQFPDLHSELNLSSLELGDSALYFCASSESGNEYEQYFGPGTRLTVT.

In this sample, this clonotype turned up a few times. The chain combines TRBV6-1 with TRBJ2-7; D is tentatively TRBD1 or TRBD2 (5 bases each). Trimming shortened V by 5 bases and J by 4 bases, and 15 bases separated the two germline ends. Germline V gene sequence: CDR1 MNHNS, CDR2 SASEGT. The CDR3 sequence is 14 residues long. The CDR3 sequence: CASSKRGRNYEQYF. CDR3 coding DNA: TGTGCCAGCAGTAAACGGGGACGGAATTACGAGCAGTACTTC.

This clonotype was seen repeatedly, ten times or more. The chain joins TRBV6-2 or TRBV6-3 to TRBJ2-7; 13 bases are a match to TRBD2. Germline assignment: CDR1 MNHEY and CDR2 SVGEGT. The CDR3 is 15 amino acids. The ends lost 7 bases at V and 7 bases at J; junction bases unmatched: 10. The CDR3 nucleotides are TGTGCCAGCACCGAACCGGGACTAGCGGGGAATGAGCAGTACTTC. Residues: CASTEPGLAGNEQYF.

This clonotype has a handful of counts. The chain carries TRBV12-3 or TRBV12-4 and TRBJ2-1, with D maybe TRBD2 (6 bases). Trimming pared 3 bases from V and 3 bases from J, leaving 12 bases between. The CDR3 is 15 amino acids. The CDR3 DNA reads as TGTGCCAGCAGTTTGGCGGGGAGGTACTACAATGAGCAGTTCTTC. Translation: CASSLAGRYYNEQFF.

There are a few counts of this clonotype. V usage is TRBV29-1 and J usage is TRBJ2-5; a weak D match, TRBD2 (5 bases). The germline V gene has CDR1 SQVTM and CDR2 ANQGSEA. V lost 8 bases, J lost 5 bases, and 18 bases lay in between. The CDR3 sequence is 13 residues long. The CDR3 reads CSSEGGFGETQYF. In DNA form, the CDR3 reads TGCAGCTCCGAGGGCGGGTTTGGGGAGACCCAGTACTTC.

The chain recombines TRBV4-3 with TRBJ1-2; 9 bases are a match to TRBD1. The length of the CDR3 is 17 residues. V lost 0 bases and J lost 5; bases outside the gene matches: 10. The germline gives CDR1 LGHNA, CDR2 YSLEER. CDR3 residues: CASSQDLDGTGYYGYTF. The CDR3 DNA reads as TGCGCCAGCAGCCAAGATCTAGACGGGACAGGGTATTATGGCTACACCTTC.

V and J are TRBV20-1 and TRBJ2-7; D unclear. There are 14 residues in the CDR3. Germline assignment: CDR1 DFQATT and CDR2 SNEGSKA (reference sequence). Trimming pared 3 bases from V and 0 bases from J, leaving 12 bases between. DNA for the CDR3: TGCAGTGCTAGTAAGGTGACGAGCTCCTACGAGCAGTACTTC. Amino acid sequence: CSASKVTSSYEQYF.

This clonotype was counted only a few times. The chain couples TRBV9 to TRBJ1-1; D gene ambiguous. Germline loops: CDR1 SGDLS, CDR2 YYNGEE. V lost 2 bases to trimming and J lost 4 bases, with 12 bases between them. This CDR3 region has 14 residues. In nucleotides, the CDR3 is TGTGCCAGCAGCGTGAATCTGGAGGGCACTGAAGCTTTCTTT. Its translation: CASSVNLEGTEAFF.

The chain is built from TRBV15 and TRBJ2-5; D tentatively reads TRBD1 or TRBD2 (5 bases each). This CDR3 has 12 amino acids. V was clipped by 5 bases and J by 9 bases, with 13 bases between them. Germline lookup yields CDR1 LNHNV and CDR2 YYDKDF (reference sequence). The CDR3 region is CATSRDHMAQYF. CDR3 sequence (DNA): TGTGCCACCAGCCGGGACCACATGGCCCAGTACTTC.

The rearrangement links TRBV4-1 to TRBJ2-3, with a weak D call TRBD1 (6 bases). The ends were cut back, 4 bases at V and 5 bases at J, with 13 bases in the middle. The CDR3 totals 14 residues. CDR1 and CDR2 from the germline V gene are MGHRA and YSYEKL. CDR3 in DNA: TGCGCCAGCAGCCCGGGACACCAGGAAGATACGCAGTATTTT. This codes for CASSPGHQEDTQYF.

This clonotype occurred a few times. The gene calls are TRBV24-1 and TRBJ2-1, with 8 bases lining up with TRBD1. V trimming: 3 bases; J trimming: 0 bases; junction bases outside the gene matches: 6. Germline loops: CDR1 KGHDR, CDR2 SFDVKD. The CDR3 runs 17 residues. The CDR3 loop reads CATSDRTGGNSYNEQFF. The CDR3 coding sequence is TGTGCCACCAGTGATCGAACAGGGGGAAACTCCTACAATGAGCAGTTCTTC.

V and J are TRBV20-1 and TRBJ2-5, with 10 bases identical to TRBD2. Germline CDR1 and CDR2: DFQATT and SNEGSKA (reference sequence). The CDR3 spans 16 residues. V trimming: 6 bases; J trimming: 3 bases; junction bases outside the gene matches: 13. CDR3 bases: TGCAGTGCGTGGACTAGCGGAGCTTCACTGGAAGAGACCCAGTACTTC. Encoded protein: CSAWTSGASLEETQYF.

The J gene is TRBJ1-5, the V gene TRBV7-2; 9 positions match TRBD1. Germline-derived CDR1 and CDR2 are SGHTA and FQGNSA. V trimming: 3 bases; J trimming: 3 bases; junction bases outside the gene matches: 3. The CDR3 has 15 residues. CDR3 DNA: TGTGCCAGCAGCTTGACAGGGGGAGACAATCAGCCCCAGCATTTT. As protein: CASSLTGGDNQPQHF. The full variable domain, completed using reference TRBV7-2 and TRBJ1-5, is GAGVSQSPSNKVTEKGKDVELRCDPISGHTALYWYRQSLGQGLEFLIYFQGNSAPDKSGLPSDRFSAERTGGSVSTLTIQRTQQEDSAVYLCASSLTGGDNQPQHFGDGTRLSIL.

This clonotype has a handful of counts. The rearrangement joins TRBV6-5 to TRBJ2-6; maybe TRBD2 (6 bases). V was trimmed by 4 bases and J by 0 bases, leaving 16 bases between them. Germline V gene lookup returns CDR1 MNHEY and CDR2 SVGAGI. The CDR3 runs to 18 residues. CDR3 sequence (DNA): TGTGCCAGCAGTTCGATTGGGACTGAGGTCTCTGGGGCCAACGTCCTGACTTTC. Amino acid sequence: CASSSIGTEVSGANVLTF.